Detailed here is one T cell receptor (beta chain). Patients in Seattle were enrolled during active infection, then followed longitudinally. CDR1 is MDHEN and CDR2 is SYDVKM in the germline V gene. The V and J ends lost 5 bases and 2 bases respectively, with 7 bases between them. The CDR3 has 13 residues. This sample stems from a study of blood T cell repertoires in COVID-19. Across the study: From T cells, B-cell-depleted T cells, or PBMCs came the material, which was cDNA or gDNA.

The authors' processing: Researchers report that nucleated cell counts were estimated from reference gene primer amplification. Libraries were prepared by immunoSEQ multiplex PCR; TCRdb keeps only in-frame clonotypes and omits some of them. Clone size and V and J calls were adopted from that table, with D and trimming inferred from the DNA. The sample yields about 210,000 clones, around four fifths seen once. Sequenced: peripheral blood. The rearrangement joins TRBV28 to TRBJ1-5; D gene uncertain. The origin of this receptor is a woman in her 70s with COVID-19, enrolled during active disease. Written as DNA, the CDR3 is TGTGCCAGCAGTAACAGTCGCAATCAGCCCCAGCATTTT. This encodes CASSNSRNQPQHF.